Listed below are T cell receptor beta chains from one sample, sequenced in a study of early T cells in non-severe SARS-CoV-2 infection. TCRdb itself ran the 5' RACE reads through MiXCR, one entry per CDR3 protein. Of roughly 50,000 distinct CDR3 sequences listed, approximately 7.6% were seen once; the top ten hold around 4%. The sequenced sample consisted of whole blood. All receptors come from an adult who was a healthcare worker with PCR-confirmed SARS-CoV-2 infection or an uninfected control (not recorded which). CDR3s include the opening cysteine and the closing phenylalanine or tryptophan. D genes are given only for firm matches. Some rows mark clone size as missing; the rest say once, few, many or name a class of expanded clone.

size	J	D	V	DNA	CDR3
-	TRBJ1-1	-	TRBV6-1	TGTGCCAGCGTGTACCTTCTGAACACTGAAGCTTTCTTT	CASVYLLNTEAFF
few	TRBJ2-7	-	TRBV7-8	TGTGCCAGCAGCTCACACCCCTCGTCCGAGCAGTACTTC	CASSSHPSSEQYF
few	TRBJ2-1	TRBD2	TRBV2	TGTGCCAGCAGCTTTCGGACTAGCGGGAGTTTCAATGAGCAGTTCTTC	CASSFRTSGSFNEQFF
many	TRBJ2-1	-	TRBV7-6	TGTGCCAGCAGCTCCTGGGTGGGGGACAATGAGCAGTTCTTC	CASSSWVGDNEQFF
few	TRBJ2-4	-	TRBV25-1	TGTGCCAGCAGTGAATCATCCGGGGATAGCATTCAGTACTTC	CASSESSGDSIQYF
many	TRBJ2-2	TRBD2	TRBV19	TGTGCCAGTACCTCTCGGACTAGCCAATACCTGAACACCGGGGAGCTGTTTTTT	CASTSRTSQYLNTGELFF
few	TRBJ2-1	TRBD2	TRBV28	TGTGCCAGCAAGGCACTAGCGGGAGTGAGTTCCTACAATGAGCAGTTCTTC	CASKALAGVSSYNEQFF
-	TRBJ2-1	TRBD2	TRBV3-1	TGTGCCAGCAGCCCCGGATCTAGCGGGGGGATATATGAGCAGTTCTTC	CASSPGSSGGIYEQFF
few	TRBJ2-3	TRBD2	TRBV7-2	TGTGCCAGCAGCCCCTCGCCCGGGACTAGGATGTATTTT	CASSPSPGTRMYF
few	TRBJ2-1	-	TRBV10-3	TGTGCCATCACTCCCGACTCCAGCTCCTACAATGAGCAGTTCTTC	CAITPDSSSYNEQFF
few	TRBJ1-5	-	TRBV4-2	TGTGCCAGCAGCCAGGTTAATGGTCAGCCCCAGCATTTT	CASSQVNGQPQHF
many	TRBJ2-3	TRBD2	TRBV2	TGTGCCAGCAGTGAAGGCGGGGGGGGCACAGATACGCAGTATTTT	CASSEGGGGTDTQYF
many	TRBJ2-1	TRBD2	TRBV3-1	TGTGCCAGCAGCCAAGCCCCCGGACTAGCGGGAGCATATTATGAGCAGTTCTTC	CASSQAPGLAGAYYEQFF
-	TRBJ2-5	-	TRBV21-1	TGTGCCAGCAGCATAAAACAGGGGAAAGAGACCCAGTACTTC	CASSIKQGKETQYF